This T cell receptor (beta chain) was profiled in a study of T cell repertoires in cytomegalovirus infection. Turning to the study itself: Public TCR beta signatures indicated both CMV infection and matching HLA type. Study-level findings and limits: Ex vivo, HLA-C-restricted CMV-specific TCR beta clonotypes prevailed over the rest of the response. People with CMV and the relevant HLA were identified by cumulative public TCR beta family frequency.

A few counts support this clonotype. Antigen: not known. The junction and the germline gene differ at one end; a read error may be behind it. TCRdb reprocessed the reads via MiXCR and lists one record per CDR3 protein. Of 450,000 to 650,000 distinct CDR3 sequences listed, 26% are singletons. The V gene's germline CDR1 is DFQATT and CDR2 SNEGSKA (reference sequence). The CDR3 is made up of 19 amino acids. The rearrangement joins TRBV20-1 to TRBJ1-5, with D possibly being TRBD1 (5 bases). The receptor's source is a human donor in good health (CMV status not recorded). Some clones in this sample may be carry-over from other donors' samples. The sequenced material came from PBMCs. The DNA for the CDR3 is TGCAGTGCTAGTGGAGGCGGCGGATTTCAGGGTGATAGCAATCAGTCCCAGCATTTT. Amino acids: CSASGGGGFQGDSNQSQHF.